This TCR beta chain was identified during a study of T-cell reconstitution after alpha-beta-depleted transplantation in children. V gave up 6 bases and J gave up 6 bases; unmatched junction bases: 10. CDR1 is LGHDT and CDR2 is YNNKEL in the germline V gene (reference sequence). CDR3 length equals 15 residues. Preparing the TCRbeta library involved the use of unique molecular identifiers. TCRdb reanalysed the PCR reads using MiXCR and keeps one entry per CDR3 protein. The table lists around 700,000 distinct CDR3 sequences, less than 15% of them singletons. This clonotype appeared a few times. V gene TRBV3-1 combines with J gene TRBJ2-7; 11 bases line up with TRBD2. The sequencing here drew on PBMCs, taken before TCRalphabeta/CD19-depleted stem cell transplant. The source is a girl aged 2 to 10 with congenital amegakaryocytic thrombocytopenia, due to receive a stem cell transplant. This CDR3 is CASSGILAGEGEQYF. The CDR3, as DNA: TGTGCCAGCAGTGGGATACTAGCGGGAGAAGGCGAGCAGTACTTC.